What follows are 10 T cell receptor beta chains derived from one specimen sequenced in a study of radiation and T cells in renal cell carcinoma. Profiled with immunoSEQ multiplex PCR; TCRdb holds only in-frame clones, not every one. This sample has about 95,000 clones; 65% to 90% occur once, and the top ten carry roughly 8%. Time point: baseline pretreatment blood. Regarding treatment: 15 Gy SBRT to primary tumor, nephrectomy 4 weeks later. Sequencing used blood, obtained from a patient whose treatment included radiotherapy and nephrectomy. The receptors shown here come from a man in his forties or fifties with renal cell carcinoma.

The rearrangement links TRBV4-3 to TRBJ2-7, with unresolved D. This CDR3 comprises 13 residues. V lost 0 bases and J lost 3, with 6 bases in between. The germline V gene has CDR1 LGHNA and CDR2 YSLEER. The chain's CDR3 is CASSQDKGYEQYF. As DNA, the CDR3 is TGCGCCAGCAGCCAAGATAAGGGCTACGAGCAGTACTTC.

This clone was counted only a few times. V usage is TRBV9 and J usage is TRBJ1-2; 8 bases agree with TRBD1. With 3 bases clipped from V and 4 bases from J, the junction kept 8 bases outside the gene matches. Germline values: CDR1 SGDLS, CDR2 YYNGEE. The CDR3 sequence is 15 residues long. In DNA form, the CDR3 reads TGTGCCAGCAGCGACCAACTCGGGACAGGCTATGGCTACACCTTC. Translating gives CASSDQLGTGYGYTF. Drawing the rest from reference TRBV9 and TRBJ1-2, the complete variable domain is DSGVTQTPKHLITATGQRVTLRCSPRSGDLSVYWYQQSLDQGLQFLIQYYNGEERAKGNILERFSAQQFPDLHSELNLSSLELGDSALYFCASSDQLGTGYGYTFGSGTRLTVV.

This clone has just a few counts. This chain joins TRBV9 and TRBJ1-1, with D unclear. Germline CDR1 reads SGDLS; CDR2 reads YYNGEE. Between the trimmed V and J ends, which lost 0 bases and 3 bases, there was a span of 12 bases. The CDR3 extends over 15 amino acids. The CDR3 loop is CASSVEGRLDTEAFF. CDR3 DNA sequence: TGTGCCAGCAGCGTAGAGGGCAGGTTGGACACTGAAGCTTTCTTT.

This sequence joins TRBV28 and TRBJ1-2; D is unresolved. This CDR3 contains 12 residues. Germline V CDR1 and CDR2: MDHEN, SYDVKM. Deletions cut 10 bases from V and 5 bases from J, with 14 bases between. CDR3 DNA: TGTGCCACCACCTTAACTTCATATGGCTACACCTTC. It translates to CATTLTSYGYTF.

The CDR3 nucleotides are TGTGCCAGTAGTATAGGGGTAAGCTCCTACAATGAGCAGTTCTTC. Protein sequence: CASSIGVSSYNEQFF. This chain connects TRBV19 to TRBJ2-1; D unclear. CDR1 is LNHDA, CDR2 SQIVND, per germline (reference sequence). The V end lost 1 base, the J end lost 0 bases, and 7 bases lay between the germline ends. The CDR3 extends over 15 amino acids.

This sequence joins TRBV21-1 and TRBJ1-4; the tabulated D call, TRBD1, remains unverified against the DNA. TRBV21-1 is assigned pseudogene status. The CDR3 extends over 21 amino acids. The DNA for the CDR3 is TGTGCCAGCAGCAAAGTTCGGGACAGGGGACGATGTACTTGGACTAATGAAAAACTGTTTTTT. Amino acid sequence: CASSKVRDRGRCTWTNEKLFF.

The rearrangement joins TRBV5-1 to TRBJ2-1; D not certain. Germline CDR1 SGHRS, CDR2 YFSETQ. Trimming pared 0 bases from V and 2 bases from J, leaving 6 bases between. The CDR3 sequence is 14 residues long. The CDR3 spells CASSLVPAYNEQFF. CDR3 in DNA: TGCGCCAGCAGCTTGGTACCGGCCTACAATGAGCAGTTCTTC.

The chain combines TRBV18 with TRBJ2-2, with a tentative D call TRBD1 (6 bases). V gave up 8 bases and J gave up 2 bases, with 12 bases separating them. The V gene's germline CDR1 is KGHSH and CDR2 LQKENI. The CDR3 loop spans 14 amino acids. For the CDR3, the DNA is TGTGCCAGCCACTGGACAGAAAACACCGGGGAGCTGTTTTTT. This sequence encodes CASHWTENTGELFF.

V gene TRBV7-8 combines with J gene TRBJ2-7, with D hard to call. CDR1 and CDR2 from the germline V gene are SGHVS and FQNEAQ. This CDR3 is 13 amino acids long. The V gene lost 4 bases and the J gene lost 0 bases, with 7 bases spanning the gap. This chain's CDR3 is CASSSWASYEQYF. DNA of the CDR3: TGTGCCAGCAGCTCGTGGGCCTCCTACGAGCAGTACTTC. Together with reference TRBV7-8 and TRBJ2-7, the CDR3 gives the full variable domain: GAGVSQSPRYKVAKRGQDVALRCDPISGHVSLFWYQQALGQGPEFLTYFQNEAQLDKSGLPSDRFFAERPEGSVSTLKIQRTQQEDSAVYLCASSSWASYEQYFGPGTRLTVT.

The sample holds a few counts of this clone. The chain joins TRBV11-2 to TRBJ2-3, with 9 bases aligning to TRBD2. V gave up 1 base and J gave up 9 bases; unmatched junction bases: 11. Germline CDR1 reads SGHAT; CDR2 reads FQNNGV. The length of the CDR3 is 16 residues. The CDR3 sequence is CASSLVRGGAVRTQYF. The CDR3 bases are TGTGCCAGCAGCTTAGTTCGCGGGGGGGCCGTCCGAACGCAGTATTTT.